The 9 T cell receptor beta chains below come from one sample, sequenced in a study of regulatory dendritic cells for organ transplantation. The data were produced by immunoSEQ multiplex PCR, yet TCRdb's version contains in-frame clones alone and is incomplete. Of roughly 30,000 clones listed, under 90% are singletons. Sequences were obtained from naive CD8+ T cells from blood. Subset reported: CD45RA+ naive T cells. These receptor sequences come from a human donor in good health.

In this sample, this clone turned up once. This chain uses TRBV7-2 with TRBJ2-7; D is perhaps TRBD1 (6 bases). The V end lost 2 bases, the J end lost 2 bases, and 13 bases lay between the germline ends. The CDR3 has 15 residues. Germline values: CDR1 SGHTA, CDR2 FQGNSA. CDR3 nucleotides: TGTGCCAGCAGCTTAACCCGGGACAACGCCTACGAGCAGTACTTC. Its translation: CASSLTRDNAYEQYF.

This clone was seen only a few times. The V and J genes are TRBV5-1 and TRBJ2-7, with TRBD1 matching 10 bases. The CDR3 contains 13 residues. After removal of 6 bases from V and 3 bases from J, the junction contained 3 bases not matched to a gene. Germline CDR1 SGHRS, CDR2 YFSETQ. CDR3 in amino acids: CASTGTGVYEQYF. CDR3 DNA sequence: TGCGCCAGCACAGGGACAGGGGTCTACGAGCAGTACTTC.

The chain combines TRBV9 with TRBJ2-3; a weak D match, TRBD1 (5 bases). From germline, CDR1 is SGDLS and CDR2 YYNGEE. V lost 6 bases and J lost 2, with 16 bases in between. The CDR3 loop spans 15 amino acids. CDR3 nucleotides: TGTGCCAGCAACGCAGGGTTAGGGCACACAGATACGCAGTATTTT. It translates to CASNAGLGHTDTQYF.

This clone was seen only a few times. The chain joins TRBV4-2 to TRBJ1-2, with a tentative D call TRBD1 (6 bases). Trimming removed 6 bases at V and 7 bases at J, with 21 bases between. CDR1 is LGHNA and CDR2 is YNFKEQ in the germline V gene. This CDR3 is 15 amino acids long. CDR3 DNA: TGTGCCAGCAGTCCTTCACAGGGTTCGGTATCTGGCTACACCTTC. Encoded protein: CASSPSQGSVSGYTF.

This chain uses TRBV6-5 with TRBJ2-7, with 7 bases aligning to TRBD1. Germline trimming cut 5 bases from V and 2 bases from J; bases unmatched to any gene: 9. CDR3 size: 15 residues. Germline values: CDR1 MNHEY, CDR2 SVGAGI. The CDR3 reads CASSVTGASTYEQYF. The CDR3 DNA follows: TGTGCCAGCAGTGTAACAGGGGCTTCCACCTACGAGCAGTACTTC.

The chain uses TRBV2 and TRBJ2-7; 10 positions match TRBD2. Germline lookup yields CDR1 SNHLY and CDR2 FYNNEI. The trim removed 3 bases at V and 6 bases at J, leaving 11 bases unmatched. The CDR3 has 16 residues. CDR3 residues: CASSDPSGGSYGEQYF. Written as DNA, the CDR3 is TGTGCCAGCAGTGACCCTAGCGGGGGCAGCTATGGCGAGCAGTACTTC.

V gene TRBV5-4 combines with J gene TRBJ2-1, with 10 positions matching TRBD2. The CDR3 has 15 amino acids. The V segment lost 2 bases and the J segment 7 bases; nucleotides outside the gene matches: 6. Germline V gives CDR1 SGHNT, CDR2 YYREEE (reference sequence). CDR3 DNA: TGTGCCAGCAGCTTAGGGCTAGCGGGGGTGAATGAGCAGTTCTTC. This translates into CASSLGLAGVNEQFF.

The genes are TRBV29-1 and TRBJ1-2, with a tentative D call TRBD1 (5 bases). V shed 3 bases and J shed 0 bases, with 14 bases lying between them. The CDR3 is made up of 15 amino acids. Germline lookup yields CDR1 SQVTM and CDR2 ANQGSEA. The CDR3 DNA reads TGCAGCGTTGAGGGGCGGTTCCGAGCTAACTATGGCTACACCTTC. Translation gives CSVEGRFRANYGYTF.

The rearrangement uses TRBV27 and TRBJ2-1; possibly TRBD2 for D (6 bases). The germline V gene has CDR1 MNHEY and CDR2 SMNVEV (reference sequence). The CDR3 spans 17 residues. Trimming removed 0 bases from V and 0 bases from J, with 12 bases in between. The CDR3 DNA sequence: TGTGCCAGCAGTTTATCGGGGAGGATGAGCTCCTACAATGAGCAGTTCTTC. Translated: CASSLSGRMSSYNEQFF.